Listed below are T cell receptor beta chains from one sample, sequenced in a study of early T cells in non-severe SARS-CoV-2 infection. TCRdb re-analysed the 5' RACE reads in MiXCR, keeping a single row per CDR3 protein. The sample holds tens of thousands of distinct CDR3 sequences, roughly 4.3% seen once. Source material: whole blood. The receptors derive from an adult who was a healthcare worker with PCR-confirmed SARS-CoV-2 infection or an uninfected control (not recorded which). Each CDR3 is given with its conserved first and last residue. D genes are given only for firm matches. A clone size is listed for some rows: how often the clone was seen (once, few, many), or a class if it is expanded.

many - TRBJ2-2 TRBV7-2 CASSGRDTSTGELFF TGTGCCAGCAGCGGCCGGGACACAAGTACCGGGGAGCTGTTTTTT
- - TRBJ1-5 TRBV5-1 CASSFEGNQPQHF TGCGCCAGCAGCTTCGAGGGGAATCAGCCCCAGCATTTT
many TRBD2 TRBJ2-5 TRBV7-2 CASSSTSGSGETQYF TGTGCCAGCAGCTCAACTAGCGGGTCAGGAGAGACCCAGTACTTC
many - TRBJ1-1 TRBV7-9 CASSQVRGQGTEAFF TGTGCCAGCAGCCAAGTACGAGGCCAGGGCACTGAAGCTTTCTTT
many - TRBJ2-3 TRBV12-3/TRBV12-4 CASSLSRGRTDTQYF TGTGCCAGCAGTTTATCGCGGGGGCGGACAGATACGCAGTATTTT
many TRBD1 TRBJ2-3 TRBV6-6 CASSSGTDTDTQYF TGTGCCAGCAGTTCCGGGACAGACACAGATACGCAGTATTTT
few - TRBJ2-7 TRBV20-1 CSARDVKGPTYEQYF TGCAGTGCTAGAGACGTGAAAGGTCCCACCTACGAGCAGTACTTC
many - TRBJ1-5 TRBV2 CASSETNSNQPQHF TGTGCCAGCAGTGAAACTAATAGCAATCAGCCCCAGCATTTT
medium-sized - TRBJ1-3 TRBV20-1 CSATVKAGAIYF TGCAGTGCTACAGTCAAAGCCGGAGCCATATATTTT
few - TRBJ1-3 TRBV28 CASGGLGNTIYF TGTGCCAGCGGTGGCCTTGGAAACACCATATATTTT
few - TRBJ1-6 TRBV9 CASSVAGNQNSPLHF TGTGCCAGCAGCGTAGCAGGGAACCAAAATTCACCCCTCCACTTT
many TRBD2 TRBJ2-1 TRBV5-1 CASSLTGGGSYNEQFF TGCGCCAGCAGCTTGACTGGCGGGGGTTCCTACAATGAGCAGTTCTTC
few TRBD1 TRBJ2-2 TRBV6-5 CASWDRGWTGELFF TGTGCCAGCTGGGACAGGGGGTGGACCGGGGAGCTGTTTTTT
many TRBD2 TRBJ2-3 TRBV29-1 CSGQRGPTDTQYF TGCAGCGGACAGCGGGGGCCCACAGATACGCAGTATTTT
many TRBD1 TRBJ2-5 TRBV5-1 CASSLTGEETQYF TGCGCCAGCAGCTTGACAGGGGAGGAGACCCAGTACTTC
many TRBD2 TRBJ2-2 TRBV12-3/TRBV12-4 CASRSSGSTGELFF TGTGCCAGCAGGTCCAGCGGGAGCACCGGGGAGCTGTTTTTT
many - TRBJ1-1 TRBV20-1 CSARDSRNSVNTEAFF TGCAGTGCTAGAGACTCCCGGAACTCCGTAAACACTGAAGCTTTCTTT
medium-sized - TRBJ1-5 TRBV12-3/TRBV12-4 CASTGSAPGQPQHF TGTGCCAGCACGGGGTCCGCGCCGGGTCAGCCCCAGCATTTT
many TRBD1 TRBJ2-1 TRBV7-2 CASSIRQGRPPYNEQFF TGTGCCAGCAGCATCCGACAGGGTAGGCCCCCGTACAATGAGCAGTTCTTC
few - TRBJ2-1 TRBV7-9 CASSHTGGRVNNEQFF TGTGCCAGCAGCCATACCGGGGGCCGGGTCAACAATGAGCAGTTCTTC
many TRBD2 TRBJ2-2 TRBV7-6 CASSRTSGRRGELFF TGTGCCAGCAGCCGGACTAGCGGGAGGAGGGGGGAGCTGTTTTTT
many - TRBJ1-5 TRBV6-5 CASWGSLNQPQHF TGTGCCAGCTGGGGGTCTCTCAATCAGCCCCAGCATTTT
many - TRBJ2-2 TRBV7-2 CASSLVRGSTGELFF TGTGCCAGCAGCTTAGTAAGGGGGTCCACCGGGGAGCTGTTTTTT
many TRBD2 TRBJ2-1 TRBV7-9 CASSPSGRPNNEQFF TGTGCCAGCAGCCCAAGCGGGAGGCCCAACAATGAGCAGTTCTTC
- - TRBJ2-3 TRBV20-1 CSAPPGSTDTQYF TGCAGTGCTCCCCCGGGGAGCACAGATACGCAGTATTTT
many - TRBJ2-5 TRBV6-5 CASSLQGGGETQYF TGTGCCAGCAGTTTGCAGGGAGGAGGAGAGACCCAGTACTTC